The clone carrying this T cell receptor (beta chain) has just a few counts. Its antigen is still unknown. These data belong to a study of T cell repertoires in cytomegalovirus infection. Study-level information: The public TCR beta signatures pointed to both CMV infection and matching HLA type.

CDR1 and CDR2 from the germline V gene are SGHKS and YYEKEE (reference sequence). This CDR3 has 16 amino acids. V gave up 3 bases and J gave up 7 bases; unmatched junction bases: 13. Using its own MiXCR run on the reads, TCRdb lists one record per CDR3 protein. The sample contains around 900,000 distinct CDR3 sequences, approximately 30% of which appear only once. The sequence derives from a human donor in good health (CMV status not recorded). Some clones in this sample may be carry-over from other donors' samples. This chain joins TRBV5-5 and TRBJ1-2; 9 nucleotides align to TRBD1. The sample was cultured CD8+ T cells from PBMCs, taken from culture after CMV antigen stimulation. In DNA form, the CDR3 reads TGTGCCAGCAGCTGGAGTTGGGACAGGGCGATACGTGGCTACACCTTC. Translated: CASSWSWDRAIRGYTF.